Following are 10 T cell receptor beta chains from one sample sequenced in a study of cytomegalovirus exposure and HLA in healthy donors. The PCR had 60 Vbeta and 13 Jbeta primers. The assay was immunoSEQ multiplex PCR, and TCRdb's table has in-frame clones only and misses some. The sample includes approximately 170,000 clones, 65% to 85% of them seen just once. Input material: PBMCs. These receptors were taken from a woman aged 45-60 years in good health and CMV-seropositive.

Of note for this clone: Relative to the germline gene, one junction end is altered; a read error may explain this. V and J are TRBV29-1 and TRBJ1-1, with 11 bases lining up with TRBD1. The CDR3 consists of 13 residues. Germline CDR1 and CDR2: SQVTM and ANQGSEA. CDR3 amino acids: CSDWTGGGTEAFF. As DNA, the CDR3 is TGTAGCGATTGGACAGGGGGCGGCACTGAAGCTTTCTTT.

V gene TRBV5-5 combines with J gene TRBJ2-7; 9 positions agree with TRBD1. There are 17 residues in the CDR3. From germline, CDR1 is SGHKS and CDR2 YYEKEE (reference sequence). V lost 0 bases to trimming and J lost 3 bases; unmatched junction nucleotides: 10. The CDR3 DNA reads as TGTGCCAGCAGCTTGGTTCTCCCCACAGGGGGCGTCTACGAGCAGTACTTC. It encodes CASSLVLPTGGVYEQYF.

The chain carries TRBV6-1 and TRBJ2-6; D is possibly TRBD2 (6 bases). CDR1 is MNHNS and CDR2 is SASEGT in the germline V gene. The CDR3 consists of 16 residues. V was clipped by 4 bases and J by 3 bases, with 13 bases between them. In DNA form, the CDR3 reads TGTGCCAGCAGTGTGGTTGGAGGGATTGGGGCCAACGTCCTGACTTTC. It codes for CASSVVGGIGANVLTF.

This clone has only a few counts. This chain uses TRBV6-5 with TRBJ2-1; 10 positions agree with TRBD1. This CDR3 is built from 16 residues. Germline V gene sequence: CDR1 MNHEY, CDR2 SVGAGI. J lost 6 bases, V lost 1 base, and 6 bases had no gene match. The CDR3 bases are TGTGCCAGCAGTTACTTTCGGGACAGGGGTCCCAATGAGCAGTTCTTC. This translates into CASSYFRDRGPNEQFF.

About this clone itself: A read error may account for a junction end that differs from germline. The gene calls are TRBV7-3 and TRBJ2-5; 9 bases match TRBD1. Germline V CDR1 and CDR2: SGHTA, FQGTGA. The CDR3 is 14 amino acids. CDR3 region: CASSVTGGRETQYF. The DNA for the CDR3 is TGTGCCAGCAGCGTAACAGGGGGCCGTGAGACCCAGTACTTC.

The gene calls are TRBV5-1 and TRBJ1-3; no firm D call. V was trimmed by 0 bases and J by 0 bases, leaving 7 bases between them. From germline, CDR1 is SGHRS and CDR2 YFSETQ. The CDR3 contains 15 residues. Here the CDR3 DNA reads TGCGCCAGCAGCTTGGCCGTCAGCTCTGGAAACACCATATATTTT. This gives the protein CASSLAVSSGNTIYF.

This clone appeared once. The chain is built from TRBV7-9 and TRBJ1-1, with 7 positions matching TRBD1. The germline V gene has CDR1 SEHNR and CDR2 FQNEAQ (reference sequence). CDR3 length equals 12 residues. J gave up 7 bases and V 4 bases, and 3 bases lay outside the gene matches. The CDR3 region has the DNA TGTGCCAGCAGCTCCACAGGGGTTGAAGCTTTCTTT. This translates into CASSSTGVEAFF.

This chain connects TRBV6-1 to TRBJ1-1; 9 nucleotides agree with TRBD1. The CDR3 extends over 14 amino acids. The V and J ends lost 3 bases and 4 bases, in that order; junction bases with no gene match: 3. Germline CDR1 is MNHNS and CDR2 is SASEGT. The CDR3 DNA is TGTGCCAGCAGTGAGCAGACAGGGGGCACTGAAGCTTTCTTT. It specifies CASSEQTGGTEAFF.

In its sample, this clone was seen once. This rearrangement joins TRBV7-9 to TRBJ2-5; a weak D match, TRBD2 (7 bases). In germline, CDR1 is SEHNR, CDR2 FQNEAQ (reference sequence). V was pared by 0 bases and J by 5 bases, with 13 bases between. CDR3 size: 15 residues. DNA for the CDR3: TGTGCCAGCAGCTTAGCACCACAGGGAGGGGAGACCCAGTACTTC. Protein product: CASSLAPQGGETQYF.

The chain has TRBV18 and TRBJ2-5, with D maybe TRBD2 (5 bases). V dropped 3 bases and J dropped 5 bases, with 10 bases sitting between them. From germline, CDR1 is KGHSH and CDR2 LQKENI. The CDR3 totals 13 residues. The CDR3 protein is CASSPDWRETQYF. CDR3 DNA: TGTGCCAGCTCACCGGACTGGCGGGAGACCCAGTACTTC.